Each of the 9 T cell receptor beta chains below was sequenced from the same sample in a study of blood T cells in healthy people across ages. Using a J-beta primer mix together with a sample-barcoded 5' primer, a second PCR was run for roughly 7 to 11 cycles. TCRdb reprocessed the 5' RACE reads via MiXCR and lists one record per CDR3 protein. Among about 670,000 distinct CDR3 sequences listed, approximately 52% were seen once. Sequencing was performed on blood. The source is a woman aged 80 or over in good health.

This clonotype was seen more than once but under ten times. The chain uses TRBV12-3 or TRBV12-4 and TRBJ1-5, with D possibly TRBD1 on 6 matching bases. Trimming shortened V by 7 bases and J by 6 bases, and 13 bases separated the two germline ends. There are 13 residues in the CDR3. The CDR3 sequence: CASTKGGSQPQHF. DNA of the CDR3: TGTGCCAGCACCAAAGGGGGGAGTCAGCCCCAGCATTTT.

This clonotype was counted ten times or more. V is TRBV27 and J is TRBJ2-2; 7 positions match TRBD1. Germline CDR1 and CDR2: MNHEY and SMNVEV (reference sequence). V dropped 8 bases and J dropped 2; count of bases not matched to a gene: 8. This CDR3 spans 15 amino acids. The CDR3 sequence: CASVKRTGNTGELFF. The CDR3 DNA follows: TGTGCCAGCGTAAAACGGACAGGCAACACCGGGGAGCTGTTTTTT.

With regard to this clonotype: It may be a read error: a sequence one base away is much more abundant. The rearrangement uses TRBV20-1 and TRBJ2-1; D unresolved. Looked up from germline, CDR1 is DFQATT and CDR2 is SNEGSKA (reference sequence). This CDR3 is built from 17 residues. The CDR3 DNA reads as TGCGGTGCCCTCAGGATGAGGCGGTCCCTTGGATCCAATGAGCAGTTCTTC. Its translation is CGALRMRRSLGSNEQFF.

V is TRBV7-2 and J is TRBJ1-2; D is ambiguous. Between the trimmed V and J ends, which lost 1 base and 5 bases, there was a span of 8 bases. The CDR3 sequence is 13 residues long. The germline CDR1 and CDR2 sequences are SGHTA and FQGNSA. The CDR3 region has the DNA TGTGCCAGCAGCTTAGGATTGAGATATGGCTACACCTTC. As protein: CASSLGLRYGYTF.

As for this clonotype: This clone may be a read error of a much larger clone one base away. This chain joins TRBV6-6 and TRBJ1-2; weak D call: TRBD1 (5 bases). The V end lost 2 bases, the J end lost 4 bases, and 14 bases lay between the germline ends. This CDR3 has 15 amino acids. CDR1 and CDR2 from the germline V gene are MNHNY and SVGAGI (reference sequence). Written as DNA, the CDR3 is TGTGCCAGCAGTTACAGAAAGCAGGGAACCTATGGCTACACCTTC. It yields the protein CASSYRKQGTYGYTF.

A remark on this clonotype: One end of the junction fails to match germline, which may point to a read error. The J gene is TRBJ2-3, the V gene TRBV7-7, with D possibly being TRBD2 (6 bases). Germline CDR1 is SSHAT and CDR2 is FNYEAQ (reference sequence). This CDR3 is built from 14 residues. CDR3 amino acids: CASSPTAGGDTQYF. Written as DNA, the CDR3 is TGTGCTAGCAGCCCGACTGCCGGAGGGGATACGCAGTATTTT.

This clonotype was picked up one time. This may be a read error: a much more frequent sequence differs by one nucleotide. The CDR3 DNA sequence: TGTGCCAGCCCCTCGGGGAACCGCTCCTACGAGCAGTTCTTC. It yields the protein CASPSGNRSYEQFF. The chain uses TRBV21-1 and TRBJ2-1; the D call of TRBD2 is as the table states it, not checked on the DNA. TRBV21-1 represents a pseudogene. The CDR3 extends over 14 amino acids.

Points on this clonotype: A clone one base away is much larger, so this may be a read error. CDR3 sequence reads: CASRRVWGVGSPYEQYF. The DNA for the CDR3 is TGTGCCAGCAGGCGGGTCTGGGGAGTCGGTAGCCCCTACGAGCAGTACTTC. The gene calls are TRBV27 and TRBJ2-7; maybe TRBD2 (5 bases). Trimming cost V 6 bases and J 2 bases, with 23 bases left between them. Germline V gene sequence: CDR1 MNHEY, CDR2 SMNVEV (reference sequence). This CDR3 is 17 amino acids long.

This clonotype was observed a single time. V is TRBV20-1 and J is TRBJ2-1; D is ambiguous. The ends were cut back, 6 bases at V and 6 bases at J, with 18 bases in the middle. This CDR3 comprises 14 residues. The germline V gene encodes CDR1 DFQATT and CDR2 SNEGSKA (reference sequence). CDR3 loop: CSAEDLYGPNEQFF. CDR3 DNA: TGCAGTGCAGAGGACCTGTACGGCCCCAATGAGCAGTTCTTC.